This record covers a single T cell receptor beta chain. The antigen is unknown. The data derive from a study of T cell responses to AZD1222 COVID-19 vaccine. V lost 0 bases and J 0 bases, leaving 5 bases between the germline ends. Germline values: CDR1 LGHNA, CDR2 YNFKEQ. This CDR3 comprises 14 residues. Method: immunoSEQ multiplex PCR; TCRdb's copy keeps in-frame clones and lacks some. The sample includes 100,000 or so clones, about 80% of them seen just once. Points from the study as a whole: Seropositive AZD1222 recipients at baseline numbered only six or seven.

This clonotype originated in an adult in good health. The sample in question was peripheral blood, obtained on day 0 of AZD1222 vaccination. V is TRBV4-2 and J is TRBJ2-5; D uncertain. CDR3 region: CASSQEMYQETQYF. Written as DNA, the CDR3 is TGTGCCAGCAGCCAAGAAATGTACCAAGAGACCCAGTACTTC.